The present TCR beta chain was sequenced within a study of blood T cell repertoires in COVID-19. Researchers sorted participants into cohorts using their self-reported clinical history. Per the original methods: Using reference gene primer amplification, nucleated cell counts were estimated. The assay was immunoSEQ multiplex PCR, and TCRdb's table has in-frame clones only and misses some. That table gives V, J and clone size, and the DNA gave D and trimming. This table holds fewer than 250,000 clones, approximately 83% found once. V lost 5 bases to trimming and J lost 5 bases, with 14 bases between them. CDR3 length: 13 residues. Per the germline V gene, CDR1 is SGHRS and CDR2 is YFSETQ.

Specimen: PBMCs or T cells enriched from blood (not recorded which). The rearrangement links TRBV5-1 to TRBJ2-7, with D possibly TRBD1 on 6 matching bases. The TCR comes from a woman aged 35 to 49 who had been exposed to COVID-19. The CDR3 sequence is CASRGGRGDEQYF. The CDR3, as DNA: TGCGCCAGCAGGGGCGGCAGGGGAGACGAGCAGTACTTC. The full variable domain, its missing parts supplied by reference TRBV5-1 and TRBJ2-7, is KAGVTQTPRYLIKTRGQQVTLSCSPISGHRSVSWYQQTPGQGLQFLFEYFSETQRNKGNFPGRFSGRQFSNSRSEMNVSTLELGDSALYLCASRGGRGDEQYFGPGTRLTVT.